A selection of T cell receptor beta chains follows, all from one sample in a study of blood T cell repertoires in COVID-19. Sequenced by immunoSEQ multiplex PCR; TCRdb stores in-frame clones only, minus some. Here the sample spans about 54,000 clones, more than 80% being singletons. Material for sequencing was peripheral blood. Receptors originate from a woman aged 55-70 years with acute or convalescent COVID-19. Each CDR3 is given with its conserved first and last residue. The D gene is left open where the match is weak. The size field is filled for only some rows; it gives once, few, many or a size class.

j_call,v_call,clone_size,d_call,cdr3_aa,cdr3_nt
TRBJ1-5,TRBV6-5,.,.,CASSSSSGSNQPQHF,TGTGCCAGCAGTTCCTCAAGCGGTAGCAATCAGCCCCAGCATTTT
TRBJ2-7,TRBV3-1/TRBV3-2,.,TRBD1,CASSQGGTAYYEQYF,TGTGCCAGCAGCCAAGGTGGGACAGCATATTACGAGCAGTACTTC
TRBJ2-6,TRBV3-1/TRBV3-2,.,.,CASSLEGSGANVLTF,TGTGCCAGCAGTTTGGAGGGCTCTGGGGCCAACGTCCTGACTTTC
TRBJ2-2,TRBV29-1,once,TRBD1,CSVGQGNTGELFF,TGCAGCGTCGGACAGGGGAACACCGGGGAGCTGTTTTTT
TRBJ1-2,TRBV5-1,.,TRBD1,CASRMLMDRDYGYTF,TGCGCCAGCAGGATGTTAATGGACAGGGACTATGGCTACACCTTC
TRBJ2-7,TRBV28,.,TRBD1,CASKGTGPSFHEQYF,TGTGCCAGCAAGGGGACAGGGCCTTCTTTCCACGAGCAGTACTTC
TRBJ1-5,TRBV15,.,.,CATSGGGGPRQPQHF,TGTGCCACCAGCGGGGGAGGGGGGCCTAGGCAGCCCCAGCATTTT
TRBJ2-3,TRBV9,once,TRBD2,CASSVERGRTDTQYF,TGTGCCAGCAGCGTAGAGCGGGGGCGGACAGATACGCAGTATTTT
TRBJ1-2,TRBV2,.,TRBD1,CASTNGQAGHGYTF,TGTGCCAGCACCAACGGACAGGCAGGGCATGGCTACACCTTC
TRBJ2-7,TRBV11-3,few,TRBD2,CASSPLRSGSYEQYF,TGTGCCAGCAGCCCTTTGCGTAGCGGGAGCTACGAGCAGTACTTC
TRBJ2-5,TRBV3-1/TRBV3-2,many,.,CASSQDLGFQETQYF,TGTGCCAGCAGCCAAGATTTGGGCTTCCAAGAGACCCAGTACTTC
TRBJ2-1,TRBV11-3,.,TRBD2,CASTLGTTTYNEQFF,TGTGCCAGCACCCTCGGGACTACAACCTACAATGAGCAGTTCTTC
TRBJ1-3,TRBV30,.,.,CAWSVGATGSSGNTIYF,TGTGCCTGGAGTGTAGGAGCCACAGGGAGCTCTGGAAACACCATATATTTT
TRBJ1-2,TRBV15,.,.,CATSRDTYGYTF,TGTGCCACCAGCAGAGATACTTATGGCTACACCTTC
TRBJ1-1,TRBV7-9,.,.,CASIYLTANTEAFF,TGTGCCAGCATCTACCTGACAGCGAACACTGAAGCTTTCTTT
TRBJ2-3,TRBV29-1,.,.,CSSVAGLRTDTQYF,TGCAGCTCCGTGGCGGGACTTCGCACAGATACGCAGTATTTT
TRBJ2-7,TRBV4-2,.,.,CASSPQRGYEQYF,TGTGCCAGCAGCCCCCAGAGGGGGTACGAGCAGTACTTC
TRBJ2-2,TRBV7-2,.,TRBD2,CASSAGGLAAGELFF,TGTGCCAGCAGCGCTGGGGGACTAGCGGCCGGGGAGCTGTTTTTT
TRBJ2-2,TRBV3-1/TRBV3-2,few,TRBD2,CASSLRLAGASGELFF,TGTGCCAGCAGCCTACGACTAGCGGGAGCTTCGGGGGAGCTGTTTTTT
TRBJ1-2,TRBV12-3/TRBV12-4,.,.,CASSFDRSYGYTF,TGTGCCAGCAGTTTCGACAGGAGCTATGGCTACACCTTC
TRBJ1-2,TRBV5-6,.,TRBD1,CASSCKTGPHVCGYTF,TGTGCCAGCAGCTGCAAGACAGGGCCCCACGTGTGTGGCTACACCTTC
TRBJ2-1,TRBV29-1,.,TRBD1,CSVPPPGTVEHYEQFF,TGCAGCGTGCCCCCTCCCGGGACAGTCGAACACTATGAGCAGTTCTTC
TRBJ1-5,TRBV6-5,.,.,CASSYRRDSNQPQHF,TGTGCCAGCAGTTACAGGCGGGATAGCAATCAGCCCCAGCATTTT
TRBJ2-4,TRBV18,.,.,CASSARWESAKNIQYF,TGTGCCAGCTCGGCCCGCTGGGAGTCGGCCAAAAACATTCAGTACTTC
TRBJ2-2,TRBV29-1,.,TRBD2,CSVSGTSGGETGELFF,TGCAGCGTTTCCGGGACTAGCGGGGGGGAGACCGGGGAGCTGTTTTTT
TRBJ2-7,TRBV4-1,.,.,CASSHGGGGAAFYEQYF,TGCGCCAGCAGCCACGGGGGAGGGGGGGCCGCATTCTACGAGCAGTACTTC
TRBJ1-1,TRBV29-1,.,.,CSVEHYRVNTEAFF,TGCAGCGTTGAACATTACAGGGTGAACACTGAAGCTTTCTTT
TRBJ2-7,TRBV7-9,.,.,CASSSIYEQYF,TGTGCCAGCAGCTCAATCTACGAGCAGTACTTC
TRBJ1-2,TRBV3-1/TRBV3-2,.,TRBD1,CASSQADRGAGYTF,TGTGCCAGCAGCCAAGCGGACAGGGGAGCAGGCTACACCTTC
TRBJ2-7,TRBV5-6,few,TRBD2,CASSLTLAGSYEQYF,TGTGCCAGCAGCTTGACACTAGCGGGCTCCTACGAGCAGTACTTC
TRBJ2-1,TRBV19,once,TRBD2,CASSIAPGTRWENNEQFF,TGTGCCAGTAGTATAGCACCCGGGACTAGATGGGAGAACAATGAGCAGTTCTTC
TRBJ1-3,TRBV2,once,.,CASSDRLNTIYF,TGTGCCAGCAGTGACAGGTTAAACACCATATATTTT
TRBJ2-1,TRBV6-2/TRBV6-3,once,.,CASSYNGLDNEQFF,TGTGCCAGCAGTTATAACGGTCTTGACAATGAGCAGTTCTTC
TRBJ2-7,TRBV6-5,.,.,CASRVPGSSDYEQYF,TGTGCCAGCAGAGTTCCCGGGTCCTCCGACTACGAGCAGTACTTC
TRBJ2-3,TRBV2,.,TRBD1,CASSGQGADTQYF,TGTGCCAGCAGTGGACAGGGCGCAGATACGCAGTATTTT
TRBJ2-7,TRBV18,once,TRBD1,CASSPGQDLSRWYF,TGTGCCAGCTCACCGGGACAGGACCTCAGTCGATGGTACTTC
TRBJ1-1,TRBV6-5,.,TRBD1,CASRWTGDTEAFF,TGTGCCAGCAGGTGGACAGGGGACACTGAAGCTTTCTTT
TRBJ1-5,TRBV19,.,TRBD1,CASLPGQGSQPQHF,TGTGCCAGTTTGCCGGGACAGGGGAGCCAGCCCCAGCATTTT
TRBJ1-2,TRBV2,.,.,CASRERGHYGYTF,TGTGCCAGCAGGGAACGAGGTCACTATGGCTACACCTTC
TRBJ2-3,TRBV18,.,TRBD2,CASSRGLARTDTQYF,TGTGCCAGCTCACGGGGACTAGCCAGGACAGATACGCAGTATTTT
TRBJ1-2,TRBV5-1,.,.,CASSLNRRGVVGYTF,TGCGCCAGCAGCTTGAATCGAAGGGGTGTGGTTGGCTACACCTTC